Shown below are 20 T cell receptor beta chains from a single sample sequenced in a study of blood T cells in healthy people across ages. Then a second PCR, running roughly 7 to 11 cycles, was carried out with a sample-barcoded 5' primer and a J-beta primer mix. TCRdb reprocessed the 5' RACE reads via MiXCR and lists one record per CDR3 protein. The sample contains 1.5 million to 2 million distinct CDR3 sequences, roughly 43% of which appear only once. Sequenced: blood. The receptors were sampled from a human donor in good health.

This clonotype came up a few times. The V gene is TRBV3-1, the J gene TRBJ2-1; D may be TRBD2 (5 bases). The CDR3 sequence is 17 residues long. Germline CDR1 reads LGHDT; CDR2 reads YNNKEL (reference sequence). Trimming removed 2 bases from V and 0 bases from J, with 14 bases in between. CDR3 sequence reads: CASSQNMGASSYNEQFF. The CDR3, as DNA: TGTGCCAGCAGCCAAAACATGGGAGCGAGCTCCTACAATGAGCAGTTCTTC.

This clonotype was found a few times. The chain recombines TRBV11-2 with TRBJ2-1; 7 positions match TRBD2. Unmatched junction bases numbered 11, after V lost 1 base and J lost 5 bases. Looked up from germline, CDR1 is SGHAT and CDR2 is FQNNGV. The CDR3 covers 17 residues. The CDR3, as DNA: TGTGCCAGCAGCTTAGGGCACCAAGGACTAGTTGACAATGAGCAGTTCTTC. This gives the protein CASSLGHQGLVDNEQFF.

The gene calls are TRBV7-2 and TRBJ2-7, with 11 bases matching TRBD2. The CDR3 loop spans 16 amino acids. From germline, CDR1 is SGHTA and CDR2 FQGNSA. The V and J ends lost 4 bases and 0 bases, in that order; junction bases with no gene match: 5. CDR3 sequence reads: CASSSISGGGSYEQYF. For the CDR3, the DNA is TGTGCCAGCAGCTCCATTAGCGGGGGGGGCTCCTACGAGCAGTACTTC.

This clonotype was recorded many times. The chain combines TRBV4-1 with TRBJ2-3; D gene ambiguous. V was cut by 4 bases and J by 2 bases, with 13 bases left in between. The CDR3 length is 15 residues. CDR1 MGHRA and CDR2 YSYEKL come from the germline V gene. The CDR3 DNA is TGCGCCAGCAGCCTTTATAAGACCTCCACAGATACGCAGTATTTT. Translating gives CASSLYKTSTDTQYF.

This clonotype was observed once. The V gene is TRBV9, the J gene TRBJ2-4; D is unclear. The end of the DNA fits TRBJ2-7 better, so the J call may be wrong. The germline CDR1 and CDR2 sequences are SGDLS and YYNGEE. This CDR3 has 12 residues. The CDR3 nucleotides are TGTGCCAGCAGCAGTAACGGCTGCGAGCAGTACTTC. Amino acids: CASSSNGCEQYF.

A single count supports this clonotype. Mismatch with germline at one junction end may stem from a read error. This rearrangement joins TRBV6-5 to TRBJ2-1; D may be TRBD2 (6 bases). Per the germline V gene, CDR1 is MNHEY and CDR2 is SVGAGI. The CDR3 length is 14 residues. In DNA, the CDR3 is TGTGCCAACAGTTATAGGAGGGTTAACAATGAGCAGTTCTTC. Translation: CANSYRRVNNEQFF.

The chain uses TRBV19 and TRBJ1-2; 7 nucleotides line up with TRBD1. V was clipped by 3 bases and J by 4 bases; unmatched bases: 5. This CDR3 is built from 14 residues. The germline CDR1 and CDR2 sequences are LNHDA and SQIVND (reference sequence). CDR3 residues: CASSIGRTGYGYTF. Written as DNA, the CDR3 is TGTGCCAGTAGTATCGGCCGGACAGGCTATGGCTACACCTTC. The full variable domain, its missing parts supplied by reference TRBV19 and TRBJ1-2, is DGGITQSPKYLFRKEGQNVTLSCEQNLNHDAMYWYRQDPGQGLRLIYYSQIVNDFQKGDIAEGYSVSREKKESFPLTVTSAQKNPTAFYLCASSIGRTGYGYTFGSGTRLTVV.

A few counts support this clonotype. J is TRBJ2-3 and V is TRBV7-9; D remains ambiguous. From germline, CDR1 is SEHNR and CDR2 FQNEAQ (reference sequence). This CDR3 is built from 14 residues. Trimming took off 4 bases at V and 6 bases at J, with 14 bases between the two ends. The DNA of the CDR3 is TGTGCCAGCAGCTCGCCGAGCCCTTTGGATACGCAGTATTTT. Translation gives CASSSPSPLDTQYF.

Comments on this clonotype: The junction shows a germline mismatch at one end, possibly a read error. V gene TRBV20-1 combines with J gene TRBJ1-3; 7 bases match TRBD1. Germline CDR1 is DFQATT and CDR2 is SNEGSKA (reference sequence). The length of the CDR3 is 16 residues. The CDR3, as DNA: TGCAGTGCTAGAGAACGGGACAGCTACTCTGGAAACGCCATATATTTT. Its protein product is CSARERDSYSGNAIYF.

The rearrangement joins TRBV27 to TRBJ2-7, with TRBD2 matching 8 bases. The germline CDR1 and CDR2 sequences are MNHEY and SMNVEV (reference sequence). This CDR3 comprises 12 residues. V was clipped by 5 bases and J by 10 bases; unmatched bases: 7. CDR3 in DNA: TGTGCCAGCAGTCCGGGACTAGGGGACCAGTACTTC. Amino acids: CASSPGLGDQYF.

CDR3 DNA: TGTGCCAGCGCCGAGAACGGGGGGGCGTACAATGAGCAGTTCTTC. Protein product: CASAENGGAYNEQFF. The genes are TRBV18 and TRBJ2-1; TRBD2 aligns across 8 bases. CDR1 and CDR2 (germline): KGHSH, LQKENI. The CDR3 sequence is 15 residues long. With V trimmed by 8 bases and J by 4 bases, 10 bases remained unmatched. Based on the CDR3 plus reference TRBV18 and TRBJ2-1, the full variable domain is NAGVMQNPRHLVRRRGQEARLRCSPMKGHSHVYWYRQLPEEGLKFMVYLQKENIIDESGMPKERFSAEFPKEGPSILRIQQVVRGDSAAYFCASAENGGAYNEQFFGPGTRLTVL.

This sequence joins TRBV20-1 and TRBJ2-1; D may be TRBD2 (6 bases). V was pared by 4 bases and J by 4 bases, with 14 bases between. Germline CDR1 is DFQATT and CDR2 is SNEGSKA (reference sequence). CDR3 size: 14 residues. In nucleotides, the CDR3 is TGCAGTGCTATCGGCGGGGCAGGGTACAATGAGCAGTTCTTC. Its translation is CSAIGGAGYNEQFF.

V is TRBV7-2 and J is TRBJ1-2; D is possibly TRBD1 (5 bases). This CDR3 has 16 residues. Per germline, CDR1 SGHTA and CDR2 FQGNSA. Trimming left V 1 base short and J 4 bases short, with 16 bases between. The CDR3 spells CASSLETAIGGYGYTF. The CDR3 DNA is TGTGCCAGCAGCTTAGAAACAGCGATCGGGGGCTATGGCTACACCTTC.

The gene calls are TRBV5-5 and TRBJ1-5; tentative D call: TRBD1 (5 bases). This CDR3 is built from 15 residues. V shed 2 bases and J shed 0 bases, with 9 bases lying between them. Germline CDR1 and CDR2: SGHKS and YYEKEE (reference sequence). Written as DNA, the CDR3 is TGTGCCAGCAGCTTCGGGGCGAATAGCAATCAGCCCCAGCATTTT. Protein product: CASSFGANSNQPQHF.

This clonotype was seen more than once but under ten times. The CDR3 region has the DNA TGTGCCAGCAGTTGGGACACGGCTAGCAATCAGCCCCAGCATTTT. As protein: CASSWDTASNQPQHF. This chain links TRBV5-5 with TRBJ1-5, with D possibly TRBD1 on 6 matching bases. V lost 5 bases to trimming and J lost 0 bases, with 12 bases between them. The CDR3 is 15 amino acids. Germline CDR1 and CDR2: SGHKS and YYEKEE (reference sequence). Full variable domain (outside the CDR3, taken from reference TRBV5-5 and TRBJ1-5): DAGVTQSPTHLIKTRGQQVTLRCSPISGHKSVSWYQQVLGQGPQFIFQYYEKEERGRGNFPDRFSARQFPNYSSELNVNALLLGDSALYLCASSWDTASNQPQHFGDGTRLSIL.

Note on this clonotype: Possible read error: a much larger clone is one base away. The chain couples TRBV11-1 to TRBJ1-6; unclear D gene. Germline CDR1 is SGHAT and CDR2 is FQDESV (reference sequence). This CDR3 comprises 14 residues. The CDR3 bases are TGTGCCAGCAGCTTAGGGACGGATAATTCACCCCGCCACTTT. Translation: CASSLGTDNSPRHF.

As concerns this clonotype: One junction end disagrees with the germline gene, perhaps due to a read error. This rearrangement joins TRBV7-9 to TRBJ1-2; D may be TRBD1 (5 bases). The germline V gene encodes CDR1 SEHNR and CDR2 FQNEAQ (reference sequence). The CDR3 contains 14 residues. The CDR3 DNA follows: TGTACCAGCAGTCCCGCCTCCTCAGGGAACGGCTACACCTTC. It specifies CTSSPASSGNGYTF. Combining the CDR3 with reference TRBV7-9 and TRBJ1-2 gives the whole variable domain DTGVSQNPRHKITKRGQNVTFRCDPISEHNRLYWYRQTLGQGPEFLTYFQNEAQLEKSRLLSDRFSAERPKGSFSTLEIQRTEQGDSAMYLCTSSPASSGNGYTFGSGTRLTVV.

The chain uses TRBV5-1 and TRBJ2-3; 7 nucleotides agree with TRBD2. This CDR3 region has 16 residues. Germline values: CDR1 SGHRS, CDR2 YFSETQ. V shed 0 bases, J shed 0 bases, and the junction held 4 bases outside the gene matches. CDR3 loop: CASSLDPSGSTDTQYF. CDR3 sequence (DNA): TGCGCCAGCAGCTTGGATCCTAGCGGAAGCACAGATACGCAGTATTTT.

In its sample, this clonotype was seen once. The chain is built from TRBV12-3 or TRBV12-4 and TRBJ2-3; D is ambiguous. CDR3 length: 12 amino acids. The germline V and J ends were trimmed by 7 bases and 4 bases, with 9 bases remaining between them. The CDR3 sequence is CASIVVSDTQYF. CDR3 bases: TGTGCCAGCATCGTGGTTTCAGATACGCAGTATTTT.

A few counts support this clonotype. The rearrangement uses TRBV20-1 and TRBJ1-2; 10 bases agree with TRBD1. CDR1 DFQATT and CDR2 SNEGSKA come from the germline V gene (reference sequence). Unmatched junction bases numbered 10, after V lost 6 bases and J lost 3 bases. CDR3 size: 15 residues. The CDR3 loop is CSAVRTGGFYYGYTF. In DNA form, the CDR3 reads TGCAGTGCGGTTAGGACAGGGGGATTTTACTATGGCTACACCTTC.